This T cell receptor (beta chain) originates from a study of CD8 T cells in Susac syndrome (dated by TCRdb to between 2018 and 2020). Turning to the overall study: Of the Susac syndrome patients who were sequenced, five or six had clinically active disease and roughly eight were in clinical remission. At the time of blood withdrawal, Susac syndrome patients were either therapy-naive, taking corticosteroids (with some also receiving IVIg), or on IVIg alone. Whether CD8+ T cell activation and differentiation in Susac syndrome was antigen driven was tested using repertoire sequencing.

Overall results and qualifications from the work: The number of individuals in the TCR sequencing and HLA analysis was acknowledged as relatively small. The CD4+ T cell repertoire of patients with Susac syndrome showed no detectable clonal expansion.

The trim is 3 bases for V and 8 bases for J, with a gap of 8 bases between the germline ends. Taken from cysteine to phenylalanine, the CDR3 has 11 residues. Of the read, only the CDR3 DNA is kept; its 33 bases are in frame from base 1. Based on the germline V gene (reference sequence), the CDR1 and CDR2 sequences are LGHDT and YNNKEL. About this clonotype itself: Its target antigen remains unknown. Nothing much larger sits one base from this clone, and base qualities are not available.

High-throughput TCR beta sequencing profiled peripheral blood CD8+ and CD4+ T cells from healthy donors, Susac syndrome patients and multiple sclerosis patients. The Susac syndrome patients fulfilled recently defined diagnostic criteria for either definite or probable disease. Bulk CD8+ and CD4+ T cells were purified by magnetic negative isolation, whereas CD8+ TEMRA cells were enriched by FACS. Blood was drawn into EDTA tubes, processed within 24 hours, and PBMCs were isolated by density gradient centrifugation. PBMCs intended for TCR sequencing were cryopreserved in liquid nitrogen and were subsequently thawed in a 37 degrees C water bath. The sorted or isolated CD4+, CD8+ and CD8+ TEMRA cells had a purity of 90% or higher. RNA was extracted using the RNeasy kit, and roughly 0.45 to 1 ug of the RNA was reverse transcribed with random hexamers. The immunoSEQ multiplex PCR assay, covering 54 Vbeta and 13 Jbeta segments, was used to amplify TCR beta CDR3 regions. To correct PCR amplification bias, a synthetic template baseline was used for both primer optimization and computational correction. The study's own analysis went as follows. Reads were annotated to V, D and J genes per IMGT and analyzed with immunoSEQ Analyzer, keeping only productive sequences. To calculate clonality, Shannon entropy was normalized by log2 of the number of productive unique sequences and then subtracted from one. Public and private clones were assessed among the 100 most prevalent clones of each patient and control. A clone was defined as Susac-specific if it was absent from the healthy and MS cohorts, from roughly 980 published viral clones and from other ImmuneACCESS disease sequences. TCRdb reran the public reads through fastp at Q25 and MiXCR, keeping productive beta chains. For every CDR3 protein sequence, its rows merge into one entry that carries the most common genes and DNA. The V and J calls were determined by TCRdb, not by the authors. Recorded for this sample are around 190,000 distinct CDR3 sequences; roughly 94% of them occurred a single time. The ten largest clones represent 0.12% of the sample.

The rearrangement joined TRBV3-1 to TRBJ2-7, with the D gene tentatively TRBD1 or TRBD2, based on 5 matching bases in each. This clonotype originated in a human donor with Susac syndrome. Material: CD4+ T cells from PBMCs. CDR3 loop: CASSQGDKQYF. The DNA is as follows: TGTGCCAGCAGCCAGGGGGATAAGCAGTACTTC.